The T cell receptor (beta chain) under discussion was sequenced for a study of cytotoxic CD8 clonotypes in ibrutinib-treated CLL. Study information: The group held 11 to 12 relapsed/refractory and 15 treatment-naive patients, with roughly 17 IGHV unmutated.

A word on this clone: Its antigen is unidentified.

Findings and caveats of the study: Higher clonality was seen at ibrutinib response and a return toward baseline at progression.

Germline loops: CDR1 SGHRS, CDR2 YFSETQ. The CDR3 consists of 15 residues. Trimming removed 1 base at V and 1 base at J, with 11 bases between. Only in-frame clones appear in the TCRdb table, and some are missing; sequencing was by immunoSEQ multiplex PCR. The sample has some 200,000 clones, 70% to 75% seen once. This clonotype was sampled from a human donor with chronic lymphocytic leukemia. The material was PBMCs, obtained after 12 months of ibrutinib treatment. The chain is built from TRBV5-1 and TRBJ1-1; tentatively, D is TRBD1 (6 bases). The CDR3 nucleotides read TGCGCCAGCAGCTTGAACAGGGTTACGAACACTGAAGCTTTCTTT. Translated, it gives CASSLNRVTNTEAFF. The full variable domain, its missing parts supplied by reference TRBV5-1 and TRBJ1-1, is KAGVTQTPRYLIKTRGQQVTLSCSPISGHRSVSWYQQTPGQGLQFLFEYFSETQRNKGNFPGRFSGRQFSNSRSEMNVSTLELGDSALYLCASSLNRVTNTEAFFGQGTRLTVV.